Shown below are 10 T cell receptor beta chains from a single sample sequenced in a study of tumor-infiltrating lymphocytes in primary liver carcinoma (dated by TCRdb to the late 2010s). Instrument on record: Illumina HiSeq 2500. A constant-region primer and ProtoScript II reverse transcriptase were used to reverse-transcribe TCRbeta-specific cDNA from roughly 500 ng total RNA. The TCRbeta libraries were prepared through three rounds of nested multiplex PCR following a slightly modified ARM-PCR procedure. Each of the first two PCR rounds ran for approximately 10 cycles and used multiplex TRBV1-TRBV30 forward primers together with a Cbeta reverse primer. TCRdb reanalyzed the raw reads on its own, using fastp at Q25 for trimming and MiXCR for clone calling, and kept in-frame beta chains. Under each unique CDR3 protein, matching rows form one entry showing the most common genes and DNA. The sample table lists 95,000 to 100,000 distinct CDR3 sequences, around two thirds of them with a count of one. The ten largest clonotypes hold around 12% of the sample.

Total RNA and DNA were co-extracted without cell sorting from around 20-30 mg of bulk tissue using the AllPrep DNA/RNA mini kit. The sequencing sample was made of liver tumor tissue from sampling region 2. Read against the paper, the sample's cell subset or site label means: tumor region T2, inferior pole. The source is a woman aged 55-69 years with primary liver carcinoma and hepatitis B virus infection.

V and J are TRBV7-6 and TRBJ2-7, with D maybe TRBD1 (6 bases). With 3 bases removed from V and 5 bases from J, the gap between germline ends came to 17 bases. CDR1 and CDR2 from the germline V gene are SGHVS and FNYEAQ. The CDR3 is 15 amino acids. For the CDR3, the DNA is TGTGCCAGCAGCTTCTCGGACAGTGGGCCGCACGAGCAGTACTTC. Protein product: CASSFSDSGPHEQYF.

In its sample, this clonotype was seen many times. The CDR3, as DNA: TGCAGCGGCGGGATCAATGAGCAGTTCTTC. It specifies CSGGINEQFF. This chain connects TRBV29-1 to TRBJ2-1; a weak D match, TRBD2 (6 bases). The germline V and J ends were trimmed by 7 bases and 6 bases, with 7 bases remaining between them. Germline CDR1 SQVTM, CDR2 ANQGSEA. The CDR3 runs to 10 residues.

A word on this clonotype: A junction end diverges from the germline sequence, so it may reflect a read error. The chain couples TRBV11-2 to TRBJ1-6; D gene ambiguous. The CDR3 is made up of 12 amino acids. Germline CDR1 is SGHAT and CDR2 is FQNNGV. The CDR3, as DNA: TGTGCCAGCTTTGTAATGAATTCATCCCTCCACTTT. Protein product: CASFVMNSSLHF. The whole variable domain, filled in from reference TRBV11-2 and TRBJ1-6, reads EAGVAQSPRYKIIEKRQSVAFWCNPISGHATLYWYQQILGQGPKLLIQFQNNGVVDDSQLPKDRFSAERLKGVDSTLKIQPAKLEDSAVYLCASFVMNSSLHFGNGTRLTVT.

This clonotype was seen only a few times. With a much larger clone just one base away, this may be a read error. The conserved closing phenylalanine or tryptophan is absent in this CDR3, likely reflecting a read error. J is TRBJ1-1 and V is TRBV14; no firm D call. Deletions cut 1 base from V and 4 bases from J, with 7 bases between. The CDR3 has 13 residues. Germline V gene data show CDR1 as SGHDN and CDR2 as FVKESK. The CDR3 DNA reads as TGTGCCAGCAGCCAAGTCGCGGTCACTGAAGCTTTCCTT. The encoded protein is CASSQVAVTEAFL.

This clonotype occurred a few times. This may stem from a read error, because a much larger clone lies one nucleotide away. The chain joins TRBV5-6 to TRBJ2-1; TRBD1 agrees at 7 bases. Per the germline V gene, CDR1 is SGHDT and CDR2 is YYEEEE. The CDR3 runs 15 residues. CDR3 sequence reads: CASSPFWDRDNEQLF. In DNA form, the CDR3 reads TGTGCCAGCAGCCCCTTCTGGGACAGAGACAATGAGCAGCTCTTC.

J is TRBJ1-5 and V is TRBV2, with D perhaps matching TRBD1 (6 bases). The germline V and J ends were trimmed by 4 bases and 7 bases, with 14 bases remaining between them. In germline, CDR1 is SNHLY, CDR2 FYNNEI. The CDR3 is made up of 14 amino acids. DNA of the CDR3: TGTGCCAGCAGTGCAGCAGGGGACGGACAGCCCCAGCATTTT. Protein product: CASSAAGDGQPQHF.

On this clonotype: Just one base apart from a much larger clone, this may be a read error. The DNA of the CDR3 is TGTGCCATCAGTAAGGGAGAGGGGGCGAACACCGGGGAGCTGTTTTTT. Translated, it gives CAISKGEGANTGELFF. The chain combines TRBV10-3 with TRBJ2-2, with D tentatively TRBD1 (6 bases). Per the germline V gene, CDR1 is ENHRY and CDR2 is SYGVKD. The V end lost 5 bases, the J end lost 0 bases, and 13 bases lay between the germline ends. This CDR3 is built from 16 residues.

As regards this clonotype: At one end the junction does not follow the germline gene, possibly because of a read error. V gene TRBV11-2 combines with J gene TRBJ2-3; D gene unclear. The germline V gene has CDR1 SGHAT and CDR2 FQNNGV. The length of the CDR3 is 14 residues. CDR3 residues: CASNLAPSTDTQYF. CDR3 DNA: TGTGCCAGCAACTTAGCTCCGTCGACAGATACGCAGTATTTT.

As for this clonotype: This may come from a read error, since a much larger clone is one base off. The gene calls are TRBV28 and TRBJ2-7, with D unresolved. The CDR3 spans 11 residues. V lost 4 bases and J lost 3, with 4 bases in between. The germline V gene encodes CDR1 MDHEN and CDR2 SYDVKM. The CDR3 bases are TGTGCCAGCAGTTCGTTCTACGAGCAGTACTTC. It codes for CASSSFYEQYF. The full variable domain, in which reference TRBV28 and TRBJ2-7 provide the parts outside the CDR3, is DVKVTQSSRYLVKRTGEKVFLECVQDMDHENMFWYRQDPGLGLRLIYFSYDVKMKEKGDIPEGYSVSREKKERFSLILESASTNQTSMYLCASSSFYEQYFGPGTRLTVT.

As to this clonotype: A much larger clone lies one base from this, so it may be a read error. The chain carries TRBV7-9 and TRBJ2-1; 8 bases are shared with TRBD2. This CDR3 contains 14 residues. Germline lookup yields CDR1 SEHNR and CDR2 FQNEAQ (reference sequence). V shed 4 bases and J 5 bases; nucleotides not matched to a gene: 4. The CDR3 DNA is TGTGCCAGCAGCTCCCGGACTAGCCACAATGAGCAGTTCTTC. The encoded protein is CASSSRTSHNEQFF.